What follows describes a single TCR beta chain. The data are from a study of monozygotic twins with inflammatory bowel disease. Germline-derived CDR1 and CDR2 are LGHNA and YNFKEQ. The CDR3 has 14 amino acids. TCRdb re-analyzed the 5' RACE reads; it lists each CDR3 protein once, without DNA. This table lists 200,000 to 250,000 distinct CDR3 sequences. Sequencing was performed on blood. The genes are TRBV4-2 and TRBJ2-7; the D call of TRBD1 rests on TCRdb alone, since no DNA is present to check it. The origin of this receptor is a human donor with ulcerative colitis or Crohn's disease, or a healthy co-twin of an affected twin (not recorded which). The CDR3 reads CASSQAGGAYEQYF.